One TCR beta chain is described in this entry. The sample comes from a study of blood T cell repertoires in COVID-19. Study summary: Samples of COVID-19 (acute and convalescent) were obtained from the United States, Italy and Spain.

V shed 1 base, J shed 4 bases, and the junction held 3 bases outside the gene matches. Germline V gene lookup returns CDR1 SGHTA and CDR2 FQGNSA. This CDR3 contains 15 residues. In the original workflow: Amplification of reference gene primers was used by the study to estimate nucleated cell counts. The protocol was immunoSEQ multiplex PCR, while the TCRdb copy is restricted to in-frame clones and leaves out a portion. That table supplies the V and J calls and clone size; D and trimming were determined from the DNA. In the table there are some 150,000 clones, around 81% of which are singletons. Sequences were obtained from peripheral blood. This clonotype was sampled from a woman aged 55 to 70 with active or convalescent COVID-19. The gene calls are TRBV7-2 and TRBJ2-1; the match to TRBD2 covers 8 bases. The CDR3 spells CASSLGSGNYNEQFF. CDR3 DNA sequence: TGTGCCAGCAGCTTAGGTAGCGGGAATTACAATGAGCAGTTCTTC.